These T cell receptor beta chains were read from a single sample in a study of T cell responses to AZD1222 COVID-19 vaccine. The method was immunoSEQ multiplex PCR; TCRdb's version includes in-frame clones alone and lacks a portion of them. The sample holds some 88,000 clones, about 91% seen once. The source was peripheral blood, collected on day 0 of AZD1222 vaccination. These receptors came from an adult in good health. Each CDR3 is given with its conserved first and last residue. The D gene is left open where the match is weak. The listing skips clone size in some rows; elsewhere it reads once, few, many or a size class.

v_call	clone_size	j_call	d_call	cdr3_aa	cdr3_nt
TRBV11-2	.	TRBJ2-1	.	CASSLSVNSYNEQFF	TGTGCCAGCAGCTTAAGTGTCAACTCCTACAATGAGCAGTTCTTC
TRBV4-1	.	TRBJ2-2	.	CASSQVGLVGGELFF	TGCGCCAGCAGCCAAGTGGGCCTAGTGGGCGGGGAGCTGTTTTTT
TRBV24-1	.	TRBJ2-1	TRBD2	CATSDVGLAGSNEQFF	TGTGCCACCAGTGATGTAGGACTAGCGGGAAGCAATGAGCAGTTCTTC
TRBV2	.	TRBJ1-5	.	CASGDRGNQPQHF	TGTGCCAGCGGGGACCGGGGCAATCAGCCCCAGCATTTT
TRBV13	.	TRBJ2-1	.	CASSSSGRGRINEQFF	TGTGCCAGCAGCTCCTCGGGGAGGGGGCGCATAAATGAGCAGTTCTTC
TRBV30	.	TRBJ1-6	.	CAWMEGSYNSPLHF	TGTGCCTGGATGGAGGGCTCCTATAATTCACCCCTCCACTTT
TRBV10-3	.	TRBJ2-7	TRBD1	CAISMDREYEQYF	TGTGCCATCAGTATGGACAGGGAATACGAGCAGTACTTC
TRBV12-3/TRBV12-4	.	TRBJ2-1	TRBD2	CASSLRGRNEQFF	TGTGCCAGCAGTTTACGCGGGAGGAATGAGCAGTTCTTC
TRBV28	.	TRBJ1-1	.	CASSYSVWEGSSEAFF	TGTGCCAGCAGTTACTCCGTGTGGGAGGGGAGTTCTGAAGCTTTCTTT
TRBV7-9	.	TRBJ1-1	TRBD1	CASSLGQGGGTEAFF	TGTGCCAGCAGCTTAGGACAGGGGGGAGGCACTGAAGCTTTCTTT
TRBV19	.	TRBJ1-1	.	CASSTTMNTEAFF	TGTGCCAGTAGTACGACCATGAACACTGAAGCTTTCTTT
TRBV2	.	TRBJ2-1	TRBD1	CASSDQGVGKFF	TGTGCCAGCAGTGATCAGGGGGTGGGAAAGTTCTTC
TRBV2	.	TRBJ2-1	.	CASSVTWDNEQFF	TGTGCCAGCAGCGTAACTTGGGACAATGAGCAGTTCTTC
TRBV12-2	.	TRBJ2-3	.	CASRSELAEGTDTQYF	TGTGCAAGTCGCTCCGAACTAGCGGAGGGCACAGATACGCAGTATTTT
TRBV3-1/TRBV3-2	once	TRBJ1-2	.	CASSQDTSSYGYTF	TGTGCCAGCAGCCAAGATACAAGCTCCTATGGCTACACCTTC
TRBV9	once	TRBJ2-1	.	CASSLGPIYNEQFF	TGTGCCAGCAGCTTGGGACCCATCTACAATGAGCAGTTCTTC
TRBV16	once	TRBJ2-5	.	CASSPMDEVQETQYF	TGTGCCAGCAGCCCCATGGATGAGGTACAAGAGACCCAGTACTTC
TRBV11-2	.	TRBJ2-1	.	CASSLASADNEQFF	TGTGCCAGCAGCTTAGCGTCGGCGGACAATGAGCAGTTCTTC
TRBV11-3	few	TRBJ1-6	.	CASRPPGANSPLHF	TGTGCCAGCAGACCCCCCGGGGCCAATTCACCCCTCCACTTT
TRBV18	.	TRBJ1-6	TRBD1	CASSPGQGNSPLHF	TGTGCCAGCTCACCAGGACAGGGGAATTCACCCCTCCACTTT
TRBV20-1	once	TRBJ2-7	.	CSASGGSGAYEQYF	TGCAGTGCCAGTGGGGGATCAGGGGCCTACGAGCAGTACTTC
TRBV10-3	.	TRBJ1-2	.	CAISDPGANYGYTF	TGTGCCATCAGTGATCCGGGGGCTAACTATGGCTACACCTTC
TRBV19	.	TRBJ2-1	TRBD2	CASAGTTSSYNEQFF	TGTGCCAGCGCCGGGACTACGAGCTCCTACAATGAGCAGTTCTTC
TRBV4-1	.	TRBJ2-3	TRBD1	CASSPRGQGQTDTQYF	TGCGCCAGCAGCCCCCGGGGACAGGGCCAGACAGATACGCAGTATTTT
TRBV13	.	TRBJ2-7	TRBD2	CASSFGLAVSYEQYF	TGTGCCAGCAGCTTTGGACTAGCGGTTTCCTACGAGCAGTACTTC
TRBV5-1	.	TRBJ2-7	TRBD1	CASSSLTGTHEQYF	TGCGCCAGCAGCTCATTGACAGGGACGCACGAGCAGTACTTC
TRBV28	.	TRBJ1-2	TRBD1	CASSLYRGSYGYTF	TGTGCCAGCAGTTTATACAGGGGGTCCTATGGCTACACCTTC
TRBV2	.	TRBJ1-6	TRBD1	CASSERQGSSPLHF	TGTGCCAGCAGTGAAAGACAGGGAAGTTCACCCCTCCACTTT
TRBV6-5	.	TRBJ2-1	TRBD2	CATAPGGGSYNEQFF	TGTGCCACTGCCCCCGGGGGAGGGTCCTACAATGAGCAGTTCTTC
TRBV27	few	TRBJ2-7	TRBD2	CASSLGGGRFYEQYF	TGTGCCAGCAGTTTGGGGGGCGGGAGGTTCTACGAGCAGTACTTC
TRBV6-1	once	TRBJ1-4	.	CASSEGDGKLNEKLFF	TGTGCCAGCAGTGAGGGGGACGGGAAACTTAATGAAAAACTGTTTTTT
TRBV27	.	TRBJ2-1	TRBD2	CASSLSSSGYNEQFF	TGTGCCAGCAGTTTATCAAGTAGCGGGTACAATGAGCAGTTCTTC
TRBV4-2	.	TRBJ2-3	.	CASSPTTPDTQYF	TGTGCCAGCAGCCCTACGACCCCAGATACGCAGTATTTT
TRBV27	.	TRBJ2-3	.	CASSLLGSEGADTQYF	TGTGCCAGCAGTTTATTGGGTAGCGAGGGAGCAGATACGCAGTATTTT
TRBV4-1	.	TRBJ2-3	TRBD2	CASSQDSGLAGITDTQYF	TGCGCCAGCAGCCAAGATAGTGGGCTAGCGGGGATAACAGATACGCAGTATTTT
TRBV3-1/TRBV3-2	.	TRBJ2-5	.	CASSQTDRETQYF	TGTGCCAGCAGCCAGACCGACAGAGAGACCCAGTACTTC
TRBV7-2	.	TRBJ1-2	TRBD1	CASSFPVLGTGGYGYTF	TGTGCCAGCAGCTTTCCCGTTTTAGGGACAGGGGGCTATGGCTACACCTTC
TRBV29-1	.	TRBJ2-7	TRBD1	CSVAWRTGTYEQYF	TGCAGCGTTGCGTGGAGGACAGGGACCTACGAGCAGTACTTC
TRBV5-6	.	TRBJ1-5	.	CASSQGGAAAYQPQHF	TGTGCCAGCAGCCAGGGTGGGGCAGCGGCATATCAGCCCCAGCATTTT
TRBV6-1	.	TRBJ1-2	.	CASSEFILILYGYTF	TGTGCCAGCAGTGAATTTATACTGATTCTCTATGGCTACACCTTC
TRBV29-1	.	TRBJ2-7	TRBD1	CSVDAGQGMNEQYF	TGCAGCGTTGACGCTGGACAGGGGATGAACGAGCAGTACTTC
TRBV28	.	TRBJ2-2	.	CASSFWQESTGELFF	TGTGCCAGCAGCTTTTGGCAGGAAAGTACCGGGGAGCTGTTTTTT
TRBV28	.	TRBJ1-4	.	CASSPWGEAGEKLFF	TGTGCCAGCAGTCCTTGGGGTGAGGCCGGTGAAAAACTGTTTTTT
TRBV12-3/TRBV12-4	.	TRBJ1-2	.	CASGRGGKYGYTF	TGTGCCAGCGGTAGGGGGGGTAAATATGGCTACACCTTC
TRBV5-1	.	TRBJ2-3	.	CASSVAGPDTQYF	TGCGCCAGCAGCGTGGCGGGGCCAGATACGCAGTATTTT
TRBV24-1	once	TRBJ2-2	TRBD1	CATAGQGSNTGELFF	TGTGCCACCGCGGGACAGGGTTCGAACACCGGGGAGCTGTTTTTT
TRBV5-1	once	TRBJ1-6	TRBD1	CASSLGQGFDSPLHF	TGCGCCAGCAGCTTGGGACAGGGATTCGATTCACCCCTCCACTTT
TRBV6-2/TRBV6-3	.	TRBJ2-1	.	CASSYQPSSYNEQFF	TGTGCCAGCAGTTACCAACCGAGCTCCTACAATGAGCAGTTCTTC
TRBV5-1	.	TRBJ2-5	TRBD2	CASSWGTTQETQYF	TGCGCCAGCAGCTGGGGGACTACCCAAGAGACCCAGTACTTC
TRBV6-5	.	TRBJ1-2	.	CASSYSGQGSGYTF	TGTGCCAGCAGTTACTCAGGCCAGGGGAGTGGCTACACCTTC
TRBV30	.	TRBJ2-7	.	CAWSGSSRFYEQYF	TGTGCCTGGAGTGGGTCTAGCAGATTCTACGAGCAGTACTTC
TRBV5-1	.	TRBJ2-7	TRBD2	CASRLASGSSYEQYF	TGCGCCAGCAGGTTGGCTAGCGGGAGTTCCTACGAGCAGTACTTC
TRBV15	.	TRBJ1-4	.	CATSTTGHGSNEKLFF	TGTGCCACCAGCACCACAGGGCACGGATCTAATGAAAAACTGTTTTTT